The clone carrying this T cell receptor (beta chain) was picked up a small number of times. Its cognate antigen is unknown. The sample originates from a study of T cells after yellow fever vaccination. Study-wide points: It was a weaker secondary response, yet one that peaked faster, at day 5 versus 15.

Conversion of TCR transcripts into cDNA relied on 5'RACE template switching, which added a universal primer site and UMIs. Each CDR3 protein gets one entry after TCRdb re-called the 5' RACE reads with MiXCR. Of nearly 550,000 distinct CDR3 sequences listed, 15% to 20% were seen once; the top ten hold over 11%. The V gene lost 2 bases and the J gene lost 8 bases, with 12 bases spanning the gap. The CDR3 has 13 residues. Germline assignment: CDR1 PRHDT and CDR2 FYEKMQ (reference sequence). The sequencing used PBMCs, collected 15 days after the yellow fever booster vaccination. This chain joins TRBV13 and TRBJ1-1; D gene ambiguous. This clonotype was obtained from a man between 25 and 39 years old who received the YFV17D yellow fever vaccine. CDR3 nucleotide sequence: TGTGCCAGCAGCTTACTCCCAGAGACGGAAGCTTTCTTT. It specifies CASSLLPETEAFF.